This T cell receptor beta chain was retrieved from a study of Graves' ophthalmopathy and Graves' hyperthyroidism. RNA transcripts yielded amplified TCR beta CDR3 regions. First-round RT-PCR employed HTBI primers, with a second-round multiplex PCR after it. TCRdb independently ran MiXCR on the multiplex PCR reads; one entry per CDR3 protein. The data hold 680,000 or so distinct CDR3 sequences, with 22% observed a single time. The ends were cut back, 9 bases at V and 1 base at J, with 13 bases in the middle. Germline-derived CDR1 and CDR2 are LNHDA and SQIVND (reference sequence). CDR3 length: 15 residues. Study-wide results and caveats: A model of 13 signatures distinguished ophthalmopathy from stable hyperthyroidism at less than 90% sensitivity and roughly 82% specificity.

The table lists this clonotype with many counts. Antigen: not known. The sample consisted of peripheral blood. The sequence was collected from a woman aged 18-29 years with stable Graves' hyperthyroidism. Some clones in this sample may be carry-over from other donors' samples. J is TRBJ2-6 and V is TRBV19, with D tentatively TRBD1 (6 bases). CDR3 in DNA: TGTGCCAGCGGGGCAGGGGCTTCTGGGGCCAACGTCCTGACTTTC. Translated, it gives CASGAGASGANVLTF.